These T cell receptor beta chains were read from a single sample in a study of shared clonotypes between healthy human individuals. Data came from immunoSEQ multiplex PCR; TCRdb stores just in-frame clones and leaves some out. The sample has under 650,000 clones; roughly 95% are singletons. Input material: naive CD4+ T cells sorted from blood. The receptors derive from a woman aged 25 to 39 in good health. Each CDR3 is given with its conserved first and last residue. Each record gives: D gene, V gene, clone size, J gene, CDR3 DNA, CDR3 protein. A D gene is named only where the DNA matches it firmly. For some rows the clone size is stated as once, few or many, or as a class when expanded; others skip it.

d_call: NA
v_call: TRBV6-5
clone_size: once
j_call: TRBJ1-1
cdr3_nt: TGTGCCAGCAGTTACAGCAACACTGAAGCTTTCTTT
cdr3_aa: CASSYSNTEAFF

d_call: NA
v_call: TRBV18
clone_size: once
j_call: TRBJ1-3
cdr3_nt: TGTGCCAGCTCACCACTTCAGTCCCGCAACTCTGGAAACACCATATATTTT
cdr3_aa: CASSPLQSRNSGNTIYF

d_call: NA
v_call: TRBV15
clone_size: NA
j_call: TRBJ2-7
cdr3_nt: TGTGCCACCAGCAGTCGAGTCTCGGGAGCCTACGAGCAGTACTTC
cdr3_aa: CATSSRVSGAYEQYF

d_call: NA
v_call: TRBV7-2
clone_size: once
j_call: TRBJ2-3
cdr3_nt: TGTGCCAGCAGCTTAGCCGGGTTCGATACGCAGTATTTT
cdr3_aa: CASSLAGFDTQYF

d_call: NA
v_call: TRBV28
clone_size: NA
j_call: TRBJ2-7
cdr3_nt: TGTGCCAGCAGTTTGAGCTCCTACGAGCAGTACTTC
cdr3_aa: CASSLSSYEQYF

d_call: NA
v_call: TRBV7-9
clone_size: NA
j_call: TRBJ2-1
cdr3_nt: TGTGCCAGCAGCTTCCAGGGATACAATGAGCAGTTCTTC
cdr3_aa: CASSFQGYNEQFF

d_call: TRBD1
v_call: TRBV28
clone_size: NA
j_call: TRBJ2-3
cdr3_nt: TGTGCCAGCCTGGGCCGGGACAGGGGGTCCGATACGCAGTATTTT
cdr3_aa: CASLGRDRGSDTQYF

d_call: TRBD1
v_call: TRBV18
clone_size: NA
j_call: TRBJ2-5
cdr3_nt: TGTGCCAGCTCATCTATTAGACAGGGACAAGAGACCCAGTACTTC
cdr3_aa: CASSSIRQGQETQYF

d_call: NA
v_call: TRBV28
clone_size: NA
j_call: TRBJ2-7
cdr3_nt: TGTGCCAGCAGTTTAAAAAGACAGAGTACTCCCCACAGCTACGAGCAGTACTTC
cdr3_aa: CASSLKRQSTPHSYEQYF

d_call: NA
v_call: TRBV4-1
clone_size: NA
j_call: TRBJ2-4
cdr3_nt: TGCGCCAGCAGCCTCTCCCGGAGGGGGGATCTAAACATTCAGTACTTC
cdr3_aa: CASSLSRRGDLNIQYF

d_call: NA
v_call: TRBV9
clone_size: NA
j_call: TRBJ2-7
cdr3_nt: TGTGCCAGCAGCGAAACTTACGTGGCTCACGAGCAGTACTTC
cdr3_aa: CASSETYVAHEQYF

d_call: NA
v_call: TRBV10-3
clone_size: NA
j_call: TRBJ1-5
cdr3_nt: TGTGCCATCAGTGAGTTGGCAGGAACGAGCCAGCCCCAGCATTTT
cdr3_aa: CAISELAGTSQPQHF

d_call: NA
v_call: TRBV4-1
clone_size: NA
j_call: TRBJ2-7
cdr3_nt: TGCGCCAGCAGCCCCCTCGGGCGGAGCTACCCCTACGAGCAGTACTTC
cdr3_aa: CASSPLGRSYPYEQYF

d_call: TRBD1
v_call: TRBV2
clone_size: NA
j_call: TRBJ1-2
cdr3_nt: TGTGCCAGCAGTGAAGATCGACAGGGGTGGGGCTATGGCTACACCTTC
cdr3_aa: CASSEDRQGWGYGYTF

d_call: TRBD1
v_call: TRBV11-3
clone_size: NA
j_call: TRBJ2-7
cdr3_nt: TGTGCCAGCAGCTTGGGACAGGGGGCCCACTACGAGCAGTACTTC
cdr3_aa: CASSLGQGAHYEQYF

d_call: NA
v_call: TRBV5-4
clone_size: once
j_call: TRBJ2-7
cdr3_nt: TGTGCCAGCAGCTTGGCGGGGTTTTATGCCTACGAGCAGTACTTC
cdr3_aa: CASSLAGFYAYEQYF

d_call: TRBD1
v_call: TRBV7-9
clone_size: NA
j_call: TRBJ1-2
cdr3_nt: TGTGCCAGCAGCTTAGATACAGGGGGCCGCTATGGCTACACCTTC
cdr3_aa: CASSLDTGGRYGYTF

d_call: NA
v_call: TRBV11-2
clone_size: NA
j_call: TRBJ2-1
cdr3_nt: TGTGCCAGCAGCCCCTCCTTTGCGGGCTCCTACAATGAGCAGTTCTTC
cdr3_aa: CASSPSFAGSYNEQFF

d_call: TRBD2
v_call: TRBV5-6
clone_size: once
j_call: TRBJ2-7
cdr3_nt: TGTGCCAGCAGCCGATCGACCGTTAGCGGGAGTTACGAGCAGTACTTC
cdr3_aa: CASSRSTVSGSYEQYF

d_call: TRBD1
v_call: TRBV5-4
clone_size: NA
j_call: TRBJ2-5
cdr3_nt: TGTGCCAGCAGCACCAGGACAGGGGGCAGGGAGACCCAGTACTTC
cdr3_aa: CASSTRTGGRETQYF

d_call: NA
v_call: TRBV5-5
clone_size: NA
j_call: TRBJ1-1
cdr3_nt: TGTGCCAGCAGACGATTTTCGGGGGGCACTGAAGCTTTCTTT
cdr3_aa: CASRRFSGGTEAFF

d_call: TRBD2
v_call: TRBV19
clone_size: NA
j_call: TRBJ2-1
cdr3_nt: TGTGCCAGTAGTCCCACTAGCGGGACTTACAATGAGCAGTTCTTC
cdr3_aa: CASSPTSGTYNEQFF